What follows are 21 T cell receptor beta chains derived from one specimen sequenced in a study of T cell responses to AZD1222 COVID-19 vaccine (dated by TCRdb to the early 2020s). Explained via the paper, the time point label denotes: baseline before first vaccination. The method behind the library was the immunoSEQ multiplex PCR assay. TCRdb provides this immuneACCESS table in a form limited to in-frame rearrangements. Some clones are lacking; in checked studies, under half of them reflect an unresolved V gene, and why the rest are absent is not known. Across this sample there are approximately 170,000 clones, with roughly 90% seen only once. About 4.2% of the sample lies in the top ten. The starting material was peripheral blood, obtained on day 0 of AZD1222 vaccination. The receptors come from an adult in good health.

J is TRBJ1-2 and V is TRBV19; D may be TRBD1 (5 bases). In germline, CDR1 is LNHDA, CDR2 SQIVND (reference sequence). The CDR3 spans 13 residues. Trimming pared 4 bases from V and 4 bases from J, leaving 10 bases between. The CDR3 DNA follows: TGTGCCAGTAGTAGCCAGGGCGGCTATGGCTACACCTTC. Translated, it gives CASSSQGGYGYTF.

The CDR3 DNA reads as TGTGCCAGCAGCTCTGGAGGGAAGCGGGGGGTAAATGAGCAGTTCTTC. It specifies CASSSGGKRGVNEQFF. The rearrangement links TRBV11-3 to TRBJ2-1; 9 bases line up with TRBD2. Germline V gives CDR1 SGHNT, CDR2 YENEEA. CDR3 length: 16 amino acids. V was clipped by 4 bases and J by 7 bases; unmatched bases: 11.

The chain is built from TRBV11-3 and TRBJ2-7; TRBD2 matches at 7 bases. With 5 bases clipped from V and 6 bases from J, the junction kept 7 bases outside the gene matches. Germline CDR1 and CDR2: SGHNT and YENEEA. This CDR3 region has 13 residues. The CDR3 DNA reads TGTGCCAGCAGCCCTCGGGGGGAGGGCGAGCAGTACTTC. It codes for CASSPRGEGEQYF.

The chain is built from TRBV7-8 and TRBJ1-5; no firm D call. The CDR3 has 13 amino acids. Germline lookup yields CDR1 SGHVS and CDR2 FQNEAQ. Trimming removed 1 base from V and 7 bases from J, with 8 bases in between. This CDR3 reads CASSLEPRQPQHF. CDR3 nucleotides: TGTGCCAGCAGCTTAGAGCCACGCCAGCCCCAGCATTTT.

The J gene is TRBJ2-3, the V gene TRBV7-2; a possible D gene is TRBD2 (5 bases). CDR3 size: 16 residues. Per the germline V gene, CDR1 is SGHTA and CDR2 is FQGNSA. V lost 1 base to trimming and J lost 8 bases, with 19 bases between them. Written as DNA, the CDR3 is TGTGCCAGCAGCTTAGTCACCCTGGGCGATGGAGGTACGCAGTATTTT. Residues: CASSLVTLGDGGTQYF.

The gene calls are TRBV10-2 and TRBJ2-7; 10 nucleotides match TRBD2. CDR3 length: 15 amino acids. CDR1 WSHSY and CDR2 SAAADI come from the germline V gene. V dropped 4 bases and J dropped 5; count of bases not matched to a gene: 8. CDR3 DNA: TGCGCCAGCAGTGCCCTAGCGGGAGTTAATAACGAGCAGTACTTC. Translating gives CASSALAGVNNEQYF.

The chain is built from TRBV3-1 (or the pseudogene TRBV3-2) and TRBJ2-7; D gene unclear. There are 16 residues in the CDR3. Trimming stripped 0 bases from V and 1 base from J, with 13 bases between. Germline loops: CDR1 LGHDT, CDR2 YNNKEL (reference sequence). The CDR3 DNA sequence: TGTGCCAGCAGCCAAGATTCTTCGTATAGGTCCTACGAGCAGTACTTC. Translated, it gives CASSQDSSYRSYEQYF.

V usage is TRBV11-3 and J usage is TRBJ2-5; 8 nucleotides match TRBD1. Trimming took 5 bases from V and 4 from J; bases not matched to a gene: 9. This CDR3 has 15 amino acids. Germline V gene sequence: CDR1 SGHNT, CDR2 YENEEA. In nucleotides, the CDR3 is TGTGCCAGCAGCACTCAGGGGGCTCATGGAGAGACCCAGTACTTC. It codes for CASSTQGAHGETQYF.

This clone was counted once. CDR3 amino acids: CATEREGYNEQFF. CDR3 coding DNA: TGTGCCACTGAGCGGGAGGGCTACAATGAGCAGTTCTTC. The chain uses TRBV19 and TRBJ2-1; 10 bases fit TRBD2. Trimming took 10 bases from V and 3 from J; bases not matched to a gene: 3. The CDR3 contains 13 residues. Germline V CDR1 and CDR2: LNHDA, SQIVND (reference sequence).

This chain joins TRBV3-1 (or the pseudogene TRBV3-2) and TRBJ1-1, with D perhaps TRBD1 (6 bases). V was pared by 3 bases and J by 4 bases, with 15 bases between. CDR3 length equals 15 residues. Germline CDR1 is LGHDT and CDR2 is YNNKEL (reference sequence). CDR3 coding DNA: TGTGCCAGCAGCCAGATACAAGGGGGAGGCACTGAAGCTTTCTTT. Residues: CASSQIQGGGTEAFF.

The genes are TRBV6-5 and TRBJ1-5, with TRBD1 as a possible D gene (6 bases). There are 14 residues in the CDR3. Looked up from germline, CDR1 is MNHEY and CDR2 is SVGAGI. The V end lost 5 bases, the J end lost 4 bases, and 12 bases lay between the germline ends. The CDR3 loop reads CASSPGQRNQPQHF. The CDR3 DNA reads as TGTGCCAGCAGTCCTGGACAGAGAAATCAGCCCCAGCATTTT.

This clone was seen just once. The chain employs TRBV28 and TRBJ2-1, with a tentative D call TRBD1 (6 bases). Looked up from germline, CDR1 is MDHEN and CDR2 is SYDVKM. The V gene lost 5 bases and the J gene lost 4 bases, with 9 bases spanning the gap. This CDR3 region has 13 residues. Here the CDR3 DNA reads TGTGCCAGCAGTAGGGACATTTACAATGAGCAGTTCTTC. Encoded protein: CASSRDIYNEQFF.

The chain uses TRBV12-5 and TRBJ2-1; 8 bases line up with TRBD2. Trimming took 0 bases from V and 0 from J; bases not matched to a gene: 16. The CDR3 covers 21 residues. The germline V gene has CDR1 LGHNT and CDR2 FRNRAP. CDR3 loop: CASGLVQSVSGITSSYNEQFF. CDR3 nucleotides: TGTGCTAGTGGTTTGGTACAGTCTGTTAGCGGGATAACAAGCTCCTACAATGAGCAGTTCTTC.

The gene calls are TRBV9 and TRBJ1-2; TRBD1 is a possible D gene (5 bases). The germline V gene encodes CDR1 SGDLS and CDR2 YYNGEE. The ends were cut back, 4 bases at V and 2 bases at J, with 9 bases in the middle. The CDR3 has 13 amino acids. The DNA for the CDR3 is TGTGCCAGCAGCCCTGACAGCAACTATGGCTACACCTTC. Translation: CASSPDSNYGYTF.

This chain joins TRBV18 and TRBJ1-4; 12 bases are a match to TRBD1. Germline V gives CDR1 KGHSH, CDR2 LQKENI. After removal of 8 bases from V and 8 bases from J, the junction contained 18 bases not matched to a gene. The CDR3 has 18 residues. CDR3 amino acids: CASRDRDRGRIGKEKLFF. Written as DNA, the CDR3 is TGTGCCAGCCGTGACCGGGACAGGGGGCGTATAGGTAAAGAAAAACTGTTTTTT.

The chain couples TRBV19 to TRBJ1-5, with TRBD1 identical over 7 bases. In germline, CDR1 is LNHDA, CDR2 SQIVND (reference sequence). This CDR3 region has 14 residues. Germline trimming cut 5 bases from V and 2 bases from J; bases unmatched to any gene: 3. CDR3 protein: CASSRQGGNQPQHF. The CDR3 region has the DNA TGTGCCAGTAGTCGGCAGGGGGGCAATCAGCCCCAGCATTTT.

The chain links TRBV11-2 to TRBJ1-1; D might be TRBD1 (5 bases). Per the germline V gene, CDR1 is SGHAT and CDR2 is FQNNGV. The CDR3 is made up of 11 amino acids. V was cut by 5 bases and J by 10 bases, with 11 bases left in between. The CDR3 loop reads CASSGDRIAFF. CDR3 sequence (DNA): TGTGCCAGCAGCGGTGACAGAATAGCTTTCTTT.

Only one count was recorded for this clone. The genes are TRBV7-3 and TRBJ2-2; D is unclear. This CDR3 has 13 amino acids. Between the trimmed V and J ends, which lost 2 bases and 5 bases, there was a span of 6 bases. Germline CDR1 and CDR2: SGHTA and FQGTGA. The CDR3 here is CASSLLWTGELFF. DNA of the CDR3: TGTGCCAGCAGCTTATTGTGGACCGGGGAGCTGTTTTTT.

The rearrangement links TRBV7-9 to TRBJ2-5; unclear D gene. The germline V and J ends were trimmed by 4 bases and 5 bases, with 11 bases remaining between them. Germline V gives CDR1 SEHNR, CDR2 FQNEAQ (reference sequence). The CDR3 runs to 13 residues. The CDR3, as DNA: TGTGCCAGCAGCTCCCCGAGAAGGGAGACCCAGTACTTC. This gives the protein CASSSPRRETQYF.

The chain is built from TRBV10-3 and TRBJ2-7, with 7 bases fitting TRBD1. CDR3 length: 15 residues. V was clipped by 5 bases and J by 2 bases; unmatched bases: 9. From germline, CDR1 is ENHRY and CDR2 SYGVKD. In DNA form, the CDR3 reads TGTGCCATCAGTCCAGACAGGGCTTTTACCTACGAGCAGTACTTC. This sequence encodes CAISPDRAFTYEQYF.

The CDR3 bases are TGTGCCAGCAGTGCTGGGGTCTCTGGAAACACCATATATTTT. Its translation: CASSAGVSGNTIYF. V usage is TRBV2 and J usage is TRBJ1-3; the D is unclear. The germline V gene encodes CDR1 SNHLY and CDR2 FYNNEI. Trimming left V 4 bases short and J 0 bases short, with 7 bases between. CDR3 length equals 14 residues.